The rows below give T cell receptor beta chains drawn from one sample of a study of neurological immune-mediated disorders. TCRdb reprocessed the 5' RACE reads via MiXCR and lists one record per CDR3 protein. This sample carries 100,000 or so distinct CDR3 sequences, about 13% of them seen once, and the ten largest clones take approximately 5%. Source material: PBMCs. All receptors come from a female donor with HTLV-1-associated myelopathy (HAM/TSP). The CDR3 runs from the conserved cysteine through the conserved F or W. D genes are given only for firm matches. Clone size is given for some rows only: seen once, a few or many times, or a class if the clone is expanded.

d_gene | abundance | j_gene | v_gene | CDR3aa | CDR3nt
- | - | TRBJ2-3 | TRBV6-6 | CASSPLLGTDTQYF | TGTGCCAGCAGCCCACTTCTAGGTACAGATACGCAGTATTTT
- | many | TRBJ2-2 | TRBV12-3/TRBV12-4 | CASSTTRGGQSNTGELFF | TGTGCCAGCAGTACAACGAGGGGCGGACAGTCTAACACCGGGGAGCTGTTTTTT
- | many | TRBJ2-2 | TRBV7-7 | CASSPRPPTGNTGELFF | TGTGCCAGCAGCCCGCGGCCCCCGACAGGGAACACCGGGGAGCTGTTTTTT
TRBD1 | many | TRBJ2-5 | TRBV5-1 | CASSGDRAETQYF | TGCGCCAGCAGTGGGGACAGGGCAGAGACCCAGTACTTC
TRBD1 | many | TRBJ2-7 | TRBV7-9 | CASSLGGQTAYEQYF | TGTGCCAGCAGCTTAGGGGGACAGACCGCCTACGAGCAGTACTTC
TRBD2 | many | TRBJ2-3 | TRBV12-3/TRBV12-4 | CASSSSSGGGTDTQYF | TGTGCCAGCAGTTCCAGCAGCGGGGGGGGAACAGATACGCAGTATTTT
- | few | TRBJ1-1 | TRBV5-5 | CASRLDSPEAFF | TGTGCCAGCCGTTTAGACAGTCCTGAAGCTTTCTTT
- | many | TRBJ1-2 | TRBV2 | CASSDRANYGYTF | TGTGCCAGCAGTGACAGGGCAAACTATGGCTACACCTTC
- | many | TRBJ2-1 | TRBV4-2 | CASSLGVYNEQFF | TGTGCCAGCAGCCTTGGTGTCTACAATGAGCAGTTCTTC
- | many | TRBJ1-4 | TRBV12-3/TRBV12-4 | CASSFQLGKNEKLFF | TGTGCCAGCAGTTTCCAATTAGGGAAAAATGAAAAACTGTTTTTT
- | many | TRBJ2-1 | TRBV28 | CASSLTGWGNEQFF | TGTGCCAGCAGTTTGACCGGCTGGGGGAATGAGCAGTTCTTC
- | - | TRBJ2-1 | TRBV5-1 | CASSVTPNEQFF | TGCGCCAGCAGCGTGACCCCTAATGAGCAGTTCTTC
- | many | TRBJ2-3 | TRBV5-1 | CASSLEGASTDTQYF | TGCGCCAGCAGCTTGGAAGGGGCCAGCACAGATACGCAGTATTTT
TRBD2 | many | TRBJ2-3 | TRBV4-2 | CASSQDGLAGGHTDTQYF | TGTGCCAGCAGCCAAGATGGTCTAGCGGGGGGGCATACAGATACGCAGTATTTT
- | few | TRBJ1-5 | TRBV5-1 | CASSPDPDGNQPQHF | TGCGCCAGCAGCCCGGACCCAGACGGCAATCAGCCCCAGCATTTT
TRBD1 | many | TRBJ2-7 | TRBV27 | CASSSRQGFYEQYF | TGTGCCAGCAGTTCTCGACAGGGATTCTACGAGCAGTACTTC
TRBD2 | - | TRBJ2-3 | TRBV10-3 | CAISVRGGGRTDTQYF | TGTGCCATCAGTGTCCGAGGCGGGGGGCGCACAGATACGCAGTATTTT
TRBD2 | many | TRBJ2-1 | TRBV5-1 | CASSSIIAGGPHEQFF | TGCGCCAGCAGCTCGATCATAGCGGGGGGGCCCCATGAGCAGTTCTTC
TRBD1 | many | TRBJ2-5 | TRBV7-2 | CASSPQGAWGETQYF | TGTGCCAGCAGCCCACAGGGGGCCTGGGGAGAGACCCAGTACTTC
- | many | TRBJ1-4 | TRBV5-1 | CASSLKGATNEKLFF | TGCGCCAGCAGCTTAAAAGGAGCAACTAATGAAAAACTGTTTTTT
- | many | TRBJ1-5 | TRBV2 | CASSVGGDSNQPQHF | TGTGCCAGCAGTGTGGGGGGGGACAGCAATCAGCCCCAGCATTTT
- | many | TRBJ2-3 | TRBV20-1 | CSGSDAGGTQYF | TGCAGTGGGTCCGACGCTGGGGGTACGCAGTATTTT
- | many | TRBJ1-1 | TRBV25-1 | CASSEDLVMNTEAFF | TGTGCCAGCAGTGAAGATCTGGTCATGAACACTGAAGCTTTCTTT
- | many | TRBJ2-1 | TRBV28 | CASREHPAEQFF | TGTGCCAGCAGAGAGCATCCGGCTGAGCAGTTCTTC
- | many | TRBJ1-4 | TRBV5-1 | CASSRDGETEKLFF | TGCGCCAGCAGCCGGGACGGCGAGACTGAAAAACTGTTTTTT
TRBD2 | many | TRBJ2-7 | TRBV11-2 | CASSLFYGTTYEQYF | TGTGCCAGCAGCTTATTTTATGGGACTACCTACGAGCAGTACTTC
- | many | TRBJ2-2 | TRBV5-1 | CASSTQSSAGELFF | TGCGCCAGCAGCACCCAGAGTAGTGCCGGGGAGCTGTTTTTT
TRBD2 | many | TRBJ2-3 | TRBV4-1 | CASSQVGPGRGADTQYF | TGCGCCAGCAGCCAAGTGGGTCCAGGGCGGGGGGCAGATACGCAGTATTTT
- | many | TRBJ2-1 | TRBV18 | CASSPDRDLREQFF | TGTGCCAGCTCACCAGACAGGGACTTACGCGAGCAGTTCTTC
- | many | TRBJ2-5 | TRBV5-1 | CASSLMLAEETQYF | TGCGCCAGCAGCTTGATGCTGGCAGAGGAGACCCAGTACTTC
TRBD2 | many | TRBJ2-1 | TRBV7-2 | CASSLRAGGVGYNEQFF | TGTGCCAGCAGCCTTCGAGCGGGGGGGGTGGGTTACAATGAGCAGTTCTTC
- | many | TRBJ1-5 | TRBV2 | CASSEAAGYYQPQHF | TGTGCCAGCAGTGAAGCGGCAGGGTATTATCAGCCCCAGCATTTT
- | many | TRBJ2-2 | TRBV20-1 | CSARQGGSTGELFF | TGCAGTGCTAGACAGGGTGGAAGCACCGGGGAGCTGTTTTTT
- | many | TRBJ1-4 | TRBV7-2 | CASSLDSGAEKLFF | TGTGCCAGCAGCTTAGATTCGGGGGCGGAAAAACTGTTTTTT
TRBD1 | once | TRBJ2-6 | TRBV4-2 | CASSQGSQGTGANVLTF | TGTGCCAGCAGCCAAGGTTCACAGGGGACTGGGGCCAACGTCCTGACTTTC
- | many | TRBJ1-2 | TRBV20-1 | CSASESSGTGGYTF | TGCAGTGCTAGTGAGAGTTCGGGGACTGGGGGCTACACCTTC
- | many | TRBJ2-5 | TRBV20-1 | CSASSRGAAETQYF | TGCAGTGCTAGTTCCCGGGGGGCCGCCGAGACCCAGTACTTC
TRBD2 | many | TRBJ2-7 | TRBV5-1 | CASSLDGGGGPYEQYF | TGCGCCAGCAGCTTGGACGGCGGGGGGGGCCCCTACGAGCAGTACTTC
TRBD2 | many | TRBJ2-7 | TRBV5-1 | CASSLGGSGSSYEQYF | TGCGCCAGCAGCTTGGGGGGTAGCGGGAGTTCCTACGAGCAGTACTTC
- | many | TRBJ1-5 | TRBV20-1 | CSAYIRQSNSNQPQHF | TGCAGTGCTTACATAAGACAGAGTAATAGCAATCAGCCCCAGCATTTT
- | few | TRBJ2-1 | TRBV18 | CASSPRYSGGQNNEQFF | TGTGCCAGCTCACCAAGGTATTCGGGCGGACAGAACAATGAGCAGTTCTTC
TRBD2 | - | TRBJ2-3 | TRBV20-1 | CSARASGGGGTDTQYF | TGCAGTGCTAGGGCTAGCGGGGGAGGAGGTACAGATACGCAGTATTTT
- | - | TRBJ1-5 | TRBV6-2/TRBV6-3 | CASRTPGPNQPQHF | TGTGCCAGCAGGACCCCAGGTCCTAATCAGCCCCAGCATTTT
- | many | TRBJ2-1 | TRBV5-6 | CASRPGPAENEQFF | TGTGCCAGTCGACCGGGACCGGCCGAAAATGAGCAGTTCTTC
TRBD2 | many | TRBJ2-3 | TRBV4-1 | CASSQVSGGAPKGPTDTQYF | TGCGCCAGCAGCCAAGTTAGCGGGGGGGCGCCCAAAGGTCCCACAGATACGCAGTATTTT
TRBD2 | medium-sized | TRBJ2-1 | TRBV5-1 | CASSLAGGPNEQFF | TGCGCCAGCAGCTTAGCGGGGGGGCCCAATGAGCAGTTCTTC
TRBD1 | many | TRBJ1-2 | TRBV12-3/TRBV12-4 | CASSPAGGYGYTF | TGTGCCAGCAGTCCCGCAGGGGGGTATGGCTACACCTTC
- | many | TRBJ2-3 | TRBV20-1 | CSARDTSFPDTQYF | TGCAGTGCTAGAGATACCAGCTTCCCAGATACGCAGTATTTT
TRBD1 | many | TRBJ1-1 | TRBV10-3 | CAIRGTGRAIGTEAFF | TGTGCCATCAGGGGGACAGGGAGGGCGATCGGCACTGAAGCTTTCTTT
- | many | TRBJ2-2 | TRBV15 | CATSREAAANTGELFF | TGTGCTACCAGCAGAGAGGCAGCAGCGAACACCGGGGAGCTGTTTTTT